Below are 5 T cell receptor beta chains sequenced from a single sample in a study of blood T cell repertoires in COVID-19. Using immunoSEQ multiplex PCR, the repertoire was profiled, and TCRdb retains in-frame clones only, with some absent. This sample has 98,000 or so clones, with just over 85% found just once. Sequenced sample: peripheral blood. These receptors were obtained from a woman aged 60-75 years in a cohort sampled during active or convalescent COVID-19.

J is TRBJ2-5 and V is TRBV7-3; D perhaps matches TRBD2 (6 bases). The CDR3 has 13 residues. The germline gives CDR1 SGHTA, CDR2 FQGTGA. Trimming took off 5 bases at V and 4 bases at J, with 11 bases between the two ends. The CDR3 DNA reads as TGTGCCAGCAGCCCGGGACTGAGAGAGACCCAGTACTTC. Translating gives CASSPGLRETQYF. Full variable domain (remainder filled in from reference TRBV7-3 and TRBJ2-5): GAGVSQTPSNKVTEKGKYVELRCDPISGHTALYWYRQSLGQGPEFLIYFQGTGAADDSGLPNDRFFAVRPEGSVSTLKIQRTERGDSAVYLCASSPGLRETQYFGPGTRLLVL.

V and J are TRBV24-1 and TRBJ1-1, with a tentative D call TRBD1 (6 bases). V lost 3 bases, J lost 3 bases, and 10 bases lay in between. Germline lookup yields CDR1 KGHDR and CDR2 SFDVKD. The CDR3 is 14 amino acids. This CDR3 is CATSDETGYTEAFF. The CDR3 DNA reads TGTGCCACCAGTGATGAGACAGGTTACACTGAAGCTTTCTTT.

This clone was detected only once. The V gene is TRBV5-1, the J gene TRBJ1-6; TRBD1 agrees at 9 bases. V was clipped by 0 bases and J by 7 bases; unmatched bases: 2. The CDR3 is 15 residues long. Germline V gene sequence: CDR1 SGHRS, CDR2 YFSETQ. The chain's CDR3 is CASSLGTGENSPLHF. The CDR3 DNA sequence: TGCGCCAGCAGCTTGGGGACAGGGGAAAATTCACCCCTCCACTTT.

The chain is built from TRBV9 and TRBJ2-1, with 16 bases aligning to TRBD2. The CDR3 contains 17 residues. Looked up from germline, CDR1 is SGDLS and CDR2 is YYNGEE. V shed 3 bases and J 9 bases; nucleotides not matched to a gene: 9. CDR3 loop: CASSDGTSGRAEGEQFF. CDR3 nucleotide sequence: TGTGCCAGCAGCGATGGGACTAGCGGGAGGGCCGAGGGTGAGCAGTTCTTC.

The chain combines TRBV6-1 with TRBJ2-5; tentatively, D is TRBD2 (6 bases). V was shortened by 2 bases and J by 5 bases, with 21 bases between the two germline ends. CDR3 size: 17 residues. Germline CDR1 and CDR2: MNHNS and SASEGT. The DNA for the CDR3 is TGTGCCAGCAGTGAACATGGGGGGAGGTCTTCCAGGGAGACCCAGTACTTC. It translates to CASSEHGGRSSRETQYF.